The 23 T cell receptor beta chains reported below all come from one sample, sequenced in a study of identical twins. Using its own MiXCR run on the 5' RACE reads, TCRdb lists one record per CDR3 protein. The repertoire holds 1.5 million to 2 million distinct CDR3 sequences, around 29% seen once, with roughly 0.3% in the top ten. Sample: cord blood. The receptor source for this set is a newborn girl in good health.

This chain connects TRBV28 to TRBJ2-2, with D possibly TRBD2 on 5 matching bases. V lost 2 bases to trimming and J lost 7 bases, with 11 bases between them. Germline V CDR1 and CDR2: MDHEN, SYDVKM. The CDR3 has 14 amino acids. CDR3 sequence reads: CASSLPRTGGELFF. In nucleotides, the CDR3 is TGTGCCAGCAGTTTACCGCGGACTGGCGGGGAGCTGTTTTTT.

This clonotype has only a few counts. The rearrangement joins TRBV20-1 to TRBJ2-7; TRBD1 matches at 9 bases. Germline-derived CDR1 and CDR2 are DFQATT and SNEGSKA (reference sequence). With 2 bases clipped from V and 4 bases from J, the junction kept 9 bases outside the gene matches. This CDR3 has 15 residues. The DNA of the CDR3 is TGCAGTGCTAGACTTCCTCGGGACAGGGTTTACGAGCAGTACTTC. Protein product: CSARLPRDRVYEQYF.

The chain carries TRBV20-1 and TRBJ2-5, with D possibly TRBD1 on 7 matching bases. V was cut by 3 bases and J by 13 bases, with 18 bases left in between. Germline CDR1 DFQATT, CDR2 SNEGSKA (reference sequence). The CDR3 totals 12 residues. CDR3: CSASSPQGGRYF. The CDR3 nucleotides are TGCAGTGCTAGTAGTCCTCAGGGGGGCAGGTACTTC.

The genes are TRBV2 and TRBJ1-6; D is possibly TRBD1 (6 bases). Trimming took 6 bases from V and 6 from J, leaving 9 bases between them. Germline CDR1 is SNHLY and CDR2 is FYNNEI. The CDR3 sequence is 13 residues long. CDR3 sequence reads: CASRPQGNSPLHF. DNA of the CDR3: TGTGCCAGCAGGCCACAGGGTAATTCACCCCTCCACTTT.

The gene calls are TRBV20-1 and TRBJ1-5; D remains unclear. CDR3 length: 13 amino acids. CDR1 and CDR2 (germline): DFQATT, SNEGSKA (reference sequence). The ends were cut back, 2 bases at V and 2 bases at J, with 7 bases in the middle. This CDR3 reads CSARSEGNQPQHF. DNA of the CDR3: TGCAGTGCTAGATCGGAAGGCAATCAGCCCCAGCATTTT.

V and J are TRBV5-6 and TRBJ1-5; TRBD1 agrees at 8 bases. The V gene's germline CDR1 is SGHDT and CDR2 YYEEEE. The CDR3 length is 14 residues. Unmatched junction bases numbered 2, after V lost 3 bases and J lost 3 bases. Written as DNA, the CDR3 is TGTGCCAGCAGCTCGGGACAGGTCAATCAGCCCCAGCATTTT. Residues: CASSSGQVNQPQHF.

V is TRBV7-2 and J is TRBJ2-5, with D hard to call. The J call is uncertain, as TRBJ2-7 better fits the DNA end. This CDR3 comprises 12 residues. CDR1 is SGHTA and CDR2 is FQGNSA in the germline V gene. The CDR3 loop is CASSFGVAEQYF. The CDR3, as DNA: TGTGCCAGCAGCTTTGGGGTAGCCGAGCAGTACTTC.

The chain links TRBV11-2 to TRBJ1-2; no reliable D call. CDR3 size: 15 residues. Germline V lookup: CDR1 SGHAT, CDR2 FQNNGV. V was cut by 6 bases and J by 8 bases, with 22 bases left in between. In DNA form, the CDR3 reads TGTGCCAGCAGTTCCCTACGAGGGAGCTCCTTCGGCTACACCTTC. Residues: CASSSLRGSSFGYTF. The whole variable domain, remainder taken from reference TRBV11-2 and TRBJ1-2, is EAGVAQSPRYKIIEKRQSVAFWCNPISGHATLYWYQQILGQGPKLLIQFQNNGVVDDSQLPKDRFSAERLKGVDSTLKIQPAKLEDSAVYLCASSSLRGSSFGYTFGSGTRLTVV.

This clonotype has just a few counts. This chain links TRBV10-3 with TRBJ2-2; D is possibly TRBD2 (5 bases). Trimming cost V 0 bases and J 2 bases, with 10 bases left between them. Germline CDR1 is ENHRY and CDR2 is SYGVKD. The CDR3 is 16 amino acids. The CDR3 spells CAISESGEINTGELFF. DNA of the CDR3: TGTGCCATCAGTGAGTCCGGGGAAATAAACACCGGGGAGCTGTTTTTT.

The chain combines TRBV4-1 with TRBJ2-1; 10 bases are a match to TRBD2. Unmatched junction bases numbered 7, after V lost 0 bases and J lost 2 bases. The CDR3 is made up of 18 amino acids. Germline values: CDR1 MGHRA, CDR2 YSYEKL. CDR3 sequence reads: CASSQDRTLAGAYNEQFF. The CDR3 DNA reads TGCGCCAGCAGCCAAGATCGAACGCTAGCGGGAGCCTACAATGAGCAGTTCTTC.

This sequence joins TRBV11-3 and TRBJ1-5; D unclear. The germline V gene encodes CDR1 SGHNT and CDR2 YENEEA. Trimming took off 2 bases at V and 2 bases at J, with 7 bases between the two ends. CDR3 length: 14 residues. CDR3 DNA: TGTGCCAGCAGCTTAAGTAGGTGCAATCAGCCCCAGCATTTT. Translated, it gives CASSLSRCNQPQHF.

The sample holds a few counts of this clonotype. The chain has TRBV5-1 and TRBJ1-5; D is unresolved. Germline loops: CDR1 SGHRS, CDR2 YFSETQ. The CDR3 spans 15 residues. Trimming shortened V by 2 bases and J by 7 bases, and 16 bases separated the two germline ends. In nucleotides, the CDR3 is TGCGCCAGCAGCTTAGGACCCCGACGGAGCCAGCCCCAGCATTTT. Translation: CASSLGPRRSQPQHF. The whole variable domain, remainder taken from reference TRBV5-1 and TRBJ1-5, is KAGVTQTPRYLIKTRGQQVTLSCSPISGHRSVSWYQQTPGQGLQFLFEYFSETQRNKGNFPGRFSGRQFSNSRSEMNVSTLELGDSALYLCASSLGPRRSQPQHFGDGTRLSIL.

This chain connects TRBV6-5 to TRBJ2-1; no reliable D call. The CDR3 is made up of 17 amino acids. Trimming removed 0 bases at V and 0 bases at J, with 12 bases between. The germline gives CDR1 MNHEY, CDR2 SVGAGI. CDR3 sequence (DNA): TGTGCCAGCAGTTACTCGGGTAGCCCCAGCTCCTACAATGAGCAGTTCTTC. Its protein is CASSYSGSPSSYNEQFF.

Points on this clonotype: One end of the junction is discordant with germline, which a read error may explain. The chain carries TRBV27 and TRBJ1-5; TRBD1 aligns across 7 bases. The CDR3 runs 17 residues. CDR1 MNHEY and CDR2 SMNVEV come from the germline V gene (reference sequence). CDR3 sequence (DNA): TGTGCCAGCAGTTCGACCCCCCGGACAGGATACAATCTGCCCCAGCATTTT. This sequence encodes CASSSTPRTGYNLPQHF.

This clonotype was observed a few times. The J gene is TRBJ2-7, the V gene TRBV6-5; 7 positions match TRBD2. Germline loops: CDR1 MNHEY, CDR2 SVGAGI. The CDR3 sequence is 17 residues long. Trimming cost V 0 bases and J 2 bases; bases outside gene matches: 10. This CDR3 reads CASSYSKGQRGTYEQYF. The CDR3 bases are TGTGCCAGCAGTTACTCGAAAGGCCAGCGGGGTACCTACGAGCAGTACTTC.

The chain has TRBV27 and TRBJ1-5; a possible D gene is TRBD1 (5 bases). CDR1 and CDR2 (germline): MNHEY, SMNVEV (reference sequence). The ends were cut back, 3 bases at V and 2 bases at J, with 8 bases in the middle. CDR3 length: 14 amino acids. The CDR3 nucleotides are TGTGCCAGCAGTTTCAGGGATGGCAATCAGCCCCAGCATTTT. It specifies CASSFRDGNQPQHF.

This clonotype was observed a handful of times. This chain links TRBV21-1 with TRBJ2-5; the table's D call, TRBD1, has no DNA check behind it. TRBV21-1 is an annotated pseudogene. The CDR3 runs to 18 residues. CDR3 sequence reads: CASSKGGQFKFVKETQYF. DNA for the CDR3: TGTGCCAGCAGCAAAGGGGGACAGTTCAAGTTTGTCAAAGAGACCCAGTACTTC.

The V gene is TRBV14, the J gene TRBJ2-1, with 7 nucleotides matching TRBD2. The germline gives CDR1 SGHDN, CDR2 FVKESK. The CDR3 sequence is 20 residues long. Losses at the gene ends were 0 bases for V and 2 bases for J; bases not matched to a gene: 16. The CDR3 nucleotides are TGTGCCAGCAGCCAAGATGGACTAGGAGAGTTAGGTAGCCCCTACAATGAGCAGTTCTTC. Protein: CASSQDGLGELGSPYNEQFF.

The genes are TRBV20-1 and TRBJ1-2, with D possibly being TRBD1 (5 bases). Germline CDR1 reads DFQATT; CDR2 reads SNEGSKA (reference sequence). There are 13 residues in the CDR3. V was shortened by 2 bases and J by 7 bases, with 14 bases between the two germline ends. The CDR3 is CSARSVGGSGYTF. CDR3 bases: TGCAGTGCTAGATCAGTGGGGGGGTCTGGCTACACCTTC.

The J gene is TRBJ1-2, the V gene TRBV6-1, with 8 positions matching TRBD1. Germline V CDR1 and CDR2: MNHNS, SASEGT. V gave up 8 bases and J gave up 3 bases; unmatched junction bases: 8. The CDR3 spans 14 residues. Here the CDR3 reads CASAQDRVHYGYTF. The CDR3 nucleotides read TGTGCCAGCGCCCAGGACAGGGTCCACTATGGCTACACCTTC.

The chain employs TRBV5-1 and TRBJ2-7; tentative D call: TRBD1 (6 bases). The CDR3 has 15 amino acids. Germline loops: CDR1 SGHRS, CDR2 YFSETQ. Trimming took 0 bases from V and 2 from J, leaving 12 bases between them. CDR3 amino acids: CASSLDRDKTYEQYF. The CDR3 DNA follows: TGCGCCAGCAGCTTGGATCGGGACAAAACCTACGAGCAGTACTTC.

The J gene is TRBJ1-1, the V gene TRBV20-1; 7 nucleotides line up with TRBD1. V gave up 6 bases and J gave up 12 bases; unmatched junction bases: 13. The germline CDR1 and CDR2 sequences are DFQATT and SNEGSKA (reference sequence). This CDR3 region has 12 residues. The CDR3: CSAMLHRGGTFF. CDR3 bases: TGCAGTGCCATGCTTCACAGGGGAGGGACTTTCTTT.

The chain has TRBV29-1 and TRBJ2-2; 7 positions match TRBD2. The CDR3 contains 16 residues. The J segment lost 1 base and the V segment lost 4 bases, leaving 9 bases of the junction unmatched. Germline loops: CDR1 SQVTM, CDR2 ANQGSEA. The CDR3 spells CSVGLGASGNTGELFF. CDR3 DNA sequence: TGCAGCGTTGGTCTCGGGGCTAGCGGGAACACCGGGGAGCTGTTTTTT.